Shown below are 5 T cell receptor beta chains from a single sample sequenced in a study of blood T cell repertoires in COVID-19. The protocol was immunoSEQ multiplex PCR, while the TCRdb copy is restricted to in-frame clones and leaves out a portion. The sample consists of about 280,000 clones, approximately 86% of them appearing once. Material for sequencing was peripheral blood. The receptors here all came from a woman aged 65 to 85 with COVID-19, enrolled during active disease.

The chain carries TRBV4-3 and TRBJ1-2, with D perhaps TRBD1 (5 bases). The germline V and J ends were trimmed by 2 bases and 1 base, with 20 bases remaining between them. This CDR3 region has 18 residues. CDR1 and CDR2 (germline): LGHNA, YSLEER. CDR3 sequence (DNA): TGCGCCAGCAGCCAAAACCCGCTGAGCATAGGGGATAACTATGGCTACACCTTC. This translates into CASSQNPLSIGDNYGYTF.

This sequence joins TRBV5-1 and TRBJ1-6; the D is unclear. This CDR3 region has 15 residues. CDR1 is SGHRS, CDR2 YFSETQ, per germline. Trimming removed 2 bases from V and 0 bases from J, with 6 bases in between. This chain's CDR3 is CASSFAGSYNSPLHF. The CDR3 bases are TGCGCCAGCAGCTTCGCGGGCTCCTATAATTCACCCCTCCACTTT.

V gene TRBV4-3 combines with J gene TRBJ1-1; possible D gene TRBD1, 5 bases. The V end lost 0 bases, the J end lost 1 base, and 9 bases lay between the germline ends. The CDR3 spans 15 residues. The germline V gene has CDR1 LGHNA and CDR2 YSLEER. The CDR3 nucleotides read TGCGCCAGCAGCCAAGATCGGGGGGAGAACACTGAAGCTTTCTTT. Translation: CASSQDRGENTEAFF.

CDR3 residues: CASSLSTYTEAFF. The CDR3 nucleotides are TGCGCCAGCAGCTTGAGTACATACACTGAAGCTTTCTTT. The chain couples TRBV5-1 to TRBJ1-1; unclear D gene. The ends were cut back, 1 base at V and 3 bases at J, with 7 bases in the middle. The CDR3 is 13 amino acids. Germline loops: CDR1 SGHRS, CDR2 YFSETQ. The full variable domain, in which reference TRBV5-1 and TRBJ1-1 provide the parts outside the CDR3, is KAGVTQTPRYLIKTRGQQVTLSCSPISGHRSVSWYQQTPGQGLQFLFEYFSETQRNKGNFPGRFSGRQFSNSRSEMNVSTLELGDSALYLCASSLSTYTEAFFGQGTRLTVV.

The chain combines TRBV7-2 with TRBJ2-1, with 11 bases matching TRBD2. CDR1 and CDR2 from the germline V gene are SGHTA and FQGNSA. The CDR3 contains 15 residues. V lost 5 bases, J lost 7 bases, and 7 bases stayed unmatched. As DNA, the CDR3 is TGTGCCAGCAGCCCGGTGGGGACTAGCGGTAATGAGCAGTTCTTC. It codes for CASSPVGTSGNEQFF.